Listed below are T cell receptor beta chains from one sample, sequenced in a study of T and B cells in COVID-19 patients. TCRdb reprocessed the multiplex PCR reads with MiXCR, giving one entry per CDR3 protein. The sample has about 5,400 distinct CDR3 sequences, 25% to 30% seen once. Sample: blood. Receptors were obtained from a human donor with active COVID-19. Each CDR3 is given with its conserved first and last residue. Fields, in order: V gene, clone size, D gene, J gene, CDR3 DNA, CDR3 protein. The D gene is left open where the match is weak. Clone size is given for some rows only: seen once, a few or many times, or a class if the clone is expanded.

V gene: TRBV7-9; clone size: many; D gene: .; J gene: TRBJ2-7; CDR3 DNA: TGTGCCAGCAGCCCCCCAGAGAGGCGGGAACGTAACGAGCAGTACTTC; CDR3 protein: CASSPPERRERNEQYF
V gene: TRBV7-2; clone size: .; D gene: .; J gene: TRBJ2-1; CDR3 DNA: TGTGCCAGCAGCTTAGAAATTTGGCTCCCCTTTAACAATGAGCAGTTCTTC; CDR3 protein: CASSLEIWLPFNNEQFF
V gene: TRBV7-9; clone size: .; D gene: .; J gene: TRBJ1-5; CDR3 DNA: TGTGCCAGCAGCTTAGAGGAGGGTAGTGTGCCCCAGCATTTT; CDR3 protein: CASSLEEGSVPQHF
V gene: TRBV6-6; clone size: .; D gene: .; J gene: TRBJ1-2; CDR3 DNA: TGTGCCAGCAGTTCCCGGACGGGAAGATCCAATGGCTACACCTTC; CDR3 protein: CASSSRTGRSNGYTF
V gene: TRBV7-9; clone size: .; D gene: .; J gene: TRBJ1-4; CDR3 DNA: TGTGCCAGCACGCAGACCCAGGGGTCAGAAAAACTGTTTTTT; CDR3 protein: CASTQTQGSEKLFF
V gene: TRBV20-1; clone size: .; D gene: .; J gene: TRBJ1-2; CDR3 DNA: TGCAGTGCTCAAGAACTGAACTATGGCTACACCTTC; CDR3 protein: CSAQELNYGYTF
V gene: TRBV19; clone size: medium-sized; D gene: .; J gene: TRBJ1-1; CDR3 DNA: TGTGCCAGTAGTATCACGTCCATGAACACTGAAGCTTTCTTT; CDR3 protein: CASSITSMNTEAFF
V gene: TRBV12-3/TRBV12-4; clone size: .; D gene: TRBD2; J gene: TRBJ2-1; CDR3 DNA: TGTGCCAGCAGTCCTAGCGGATCCTACAATGAGCAGTTCTTC; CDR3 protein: CASSPSGSYNEQFF
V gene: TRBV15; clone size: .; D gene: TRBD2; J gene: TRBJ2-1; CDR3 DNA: TGTGCCACCAGCAGAGATTGGGCTAGCGGGAGCTATGAGCAGTTCTTC; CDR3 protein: CATSRDWASGSYEQFF
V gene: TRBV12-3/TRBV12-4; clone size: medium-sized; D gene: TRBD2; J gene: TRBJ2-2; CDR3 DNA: TGTGCCAGCAGTTTAGAGGGACTAGCGGGAGTCACCGGGGAGCTGTTTTTT; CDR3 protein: CASSLEGLAGVTGELFF
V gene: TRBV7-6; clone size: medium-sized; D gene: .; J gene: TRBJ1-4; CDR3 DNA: TGTGCCAGCAGCTTAGCGCACAGGTCGAATGAAAAACTGTTTTTT; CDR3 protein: CASSLAHRSNEKLFF
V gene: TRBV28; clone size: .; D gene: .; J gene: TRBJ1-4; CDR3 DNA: TGTGCCAGCAGACTCTTAGGAACAGGCTCAACTAATGAAAAACTGTTTTTT; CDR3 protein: CASRLLGTGSTNEKLFF
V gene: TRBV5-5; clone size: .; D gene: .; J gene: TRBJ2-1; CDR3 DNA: TGTGCCAGCAGCCAAGATCCTACCAGCTCCTACAATGAGCAGTTCTTC; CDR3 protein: CASSQDPTSSYNEQFF
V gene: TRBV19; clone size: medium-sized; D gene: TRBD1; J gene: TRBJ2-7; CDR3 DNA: TGTGCCAGTAGTCCAGACAGGGGCAAAATCTACGAGCAGTACTTC; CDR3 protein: CASSPDRGKIYEQYF
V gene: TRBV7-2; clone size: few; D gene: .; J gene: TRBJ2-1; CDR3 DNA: TGTGCCAGCAGCCCCCTGCGTGGGGGGGAGCAGTTCTTC; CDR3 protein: CASSPLRGGEQFF
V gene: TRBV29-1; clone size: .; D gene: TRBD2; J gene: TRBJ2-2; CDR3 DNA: TGCAGCGTTGGCCGCGGACTAGCGGGAGACACCGGGGAGCTGTTTTTT; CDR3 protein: CSVGRGLAGDTGELFF
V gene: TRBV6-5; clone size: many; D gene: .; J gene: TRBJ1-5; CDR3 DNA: TGTGCCAGCACGGAAGGGAGGAATCAGCCCCAGCATTTT; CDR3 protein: CASTEGRNQPQHF
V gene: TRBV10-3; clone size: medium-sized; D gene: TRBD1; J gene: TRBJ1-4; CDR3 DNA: TGTGCCATCAGCCCTACGGGACAGGGGGTTTTTGAAAAACTGTTTTTT; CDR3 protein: CAISPTGQGVFEKLFF
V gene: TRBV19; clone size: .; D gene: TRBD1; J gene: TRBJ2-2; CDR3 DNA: TGTGCCAGTAGGACAGGGCCCGGGGAGCTGTTTTTT; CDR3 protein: CASRTGPGELFF
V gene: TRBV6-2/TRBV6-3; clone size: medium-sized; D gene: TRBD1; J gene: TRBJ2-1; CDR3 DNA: TGTGCCAGCAACCGGGACAGGGGGCGAAATGAGCAGTTCTTC; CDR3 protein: CASNRDRGRNEQFF
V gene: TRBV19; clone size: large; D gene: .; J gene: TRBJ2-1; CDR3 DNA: TGTGCCAGTAGCACAGGTAACTCGGGTGCTTTCTTC; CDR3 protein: CASSTGNSGAFF
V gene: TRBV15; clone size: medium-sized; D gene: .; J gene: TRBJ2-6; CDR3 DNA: TGTGCCACCAGCGTAGATAGGGGGGCGCTTTCTGGGGCCAACGTCCTGACTTTC; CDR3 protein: CATSVDRGALSGANVLTF
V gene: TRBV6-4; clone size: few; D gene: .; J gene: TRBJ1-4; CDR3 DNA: TGTGCCAGCAGTGTAGGGAAAGAATTTGCAACTAATGAAAAACTGTTTTTT; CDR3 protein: CASSVGKEFATNEKLFF
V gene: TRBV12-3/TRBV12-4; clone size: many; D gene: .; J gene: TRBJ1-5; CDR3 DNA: TGTGCCAGCAGTTTATGGGATATCAGCCAGCCCCAGCATTTT; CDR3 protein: CASSLWDISQPQHF
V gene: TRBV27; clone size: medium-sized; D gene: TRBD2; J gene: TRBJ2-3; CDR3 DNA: TGTGCCAGCAGTTTCGGGACTAGCGTAACAGATACGCAGTATTTT; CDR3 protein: CASSFGTSVTDTQYF
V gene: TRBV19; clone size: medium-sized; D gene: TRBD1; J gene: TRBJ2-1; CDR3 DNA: TGTGCCAGTAGAAAAGAACAGGGGCGAACCTACAATGAGCAGTTCTTC; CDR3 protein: CASRKEQGRTYNEQFF
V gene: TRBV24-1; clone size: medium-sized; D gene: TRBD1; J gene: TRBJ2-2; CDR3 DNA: TGTGCCACCAGTGATTCGCGACAGGGGGCGGCCGGGGAGCTGTTTTTT; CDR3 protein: CATSDSRQGAAGELFF
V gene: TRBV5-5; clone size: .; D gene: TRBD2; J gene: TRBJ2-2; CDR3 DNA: TGTGCCAGCAGCTTGAAGCTAGCGGGCACCGGGGAGCTGTTTTTT; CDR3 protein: CASSLKLAGTGELFF
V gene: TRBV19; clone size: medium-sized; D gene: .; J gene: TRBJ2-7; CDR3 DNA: TGTGCCAGTAGTATGGCGTTGTCAGGGGGGTCCTACGAGCAGTACTTC; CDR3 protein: CASSMALSGGSYEQYF
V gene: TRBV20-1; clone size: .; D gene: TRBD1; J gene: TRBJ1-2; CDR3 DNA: TGCAGTGCTAGGGAGACAGGGGGGTACTATGGCTACACCTTC; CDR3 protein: CSARETGGYYGYTF
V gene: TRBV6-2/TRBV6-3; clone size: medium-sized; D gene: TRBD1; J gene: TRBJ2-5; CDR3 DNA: TGTGCCAGCGGAAGGACAGGGGGCCTAGCGGAGACCCAGTACTTC; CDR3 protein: CASGRTGGLAETQYF
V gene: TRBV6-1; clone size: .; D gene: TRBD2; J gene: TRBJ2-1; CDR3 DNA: TGTGCCAGCGGGACTAGCGGGAGCTATGAGCAGTTCTTC; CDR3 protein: CASGTSGSYEQFF
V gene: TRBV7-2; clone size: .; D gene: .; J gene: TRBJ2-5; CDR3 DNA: TGTGCCAGCAGCATGTACCAAGAGACCCAGTACTTC; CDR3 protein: CASSMYQETQYF
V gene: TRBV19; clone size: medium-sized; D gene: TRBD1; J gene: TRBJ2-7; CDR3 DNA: TGTGCCAGTAGTCTTCCGGGACAGGCTTCCTACGAGCAGTACTTC; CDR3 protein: CASSLPGQASYEQYF
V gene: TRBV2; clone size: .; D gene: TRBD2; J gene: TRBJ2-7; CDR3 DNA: TGTGCCAGCAGAGAGAGGACTAGCAAGTACTACGAGCAGTACTTC; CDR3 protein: CASRERTSKYYEQYF
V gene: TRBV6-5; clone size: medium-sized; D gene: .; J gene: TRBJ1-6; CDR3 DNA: TGTGCCAGCAGTTCCAGTCACTCACCCCTCCACTTT; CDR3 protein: CASSSSHSPLHF
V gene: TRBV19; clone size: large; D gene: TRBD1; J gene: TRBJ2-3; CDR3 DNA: TGTGCCAGTACCATGGTGGGGACAGGCACAGATACGCAGTATTTT; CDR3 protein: CASTMVGTGTDTQYF
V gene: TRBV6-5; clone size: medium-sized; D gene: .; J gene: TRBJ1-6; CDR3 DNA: TGTGCCAGCAGTTACACCTTTGATTCACCCCTCCACTTT; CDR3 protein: CASSYTFDSPLHF
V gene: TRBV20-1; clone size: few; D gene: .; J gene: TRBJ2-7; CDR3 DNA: TGCAGTGCTACCCTTGGGGTAGGCGAGCAGTACTTC; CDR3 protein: CSATLGVGEQYF
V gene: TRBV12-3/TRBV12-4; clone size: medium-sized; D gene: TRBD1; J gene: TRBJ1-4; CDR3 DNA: TGTGCCAGCAGTATTAGGACAGGGTCCAATGAAAAACTGTTTTTT; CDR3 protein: CASSIRTGSNEKLFF
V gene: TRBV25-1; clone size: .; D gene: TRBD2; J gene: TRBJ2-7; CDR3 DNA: TGTGCCAGCAGTGTACTAGCGGGAGTTAATCTCGAGCAGTACTTC; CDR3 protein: CASSVLAGVNLEQYF
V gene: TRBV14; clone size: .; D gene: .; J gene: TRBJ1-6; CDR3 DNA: TGTGCCAGCAGCCAAGCAGCAGGGTTGGGTTCACCCCTCCACTTT; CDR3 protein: CASSQAAGLGSPLHF
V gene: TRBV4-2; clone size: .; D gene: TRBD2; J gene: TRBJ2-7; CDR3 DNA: TGTGCCAGCAGCCAAGATTTTGGGCGGGGGGCCCCATACGAGCAGTACTTC; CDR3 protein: CASSQDFGRGAPYEQYF